This TCR beta chain is from a study of graft-versus-host responses after intestinal transplantation. Study at large: Anti-thymocyte globulin was used for induction in all recipients, who then took tacrolimus and steroids for 3 to 4 years.

CDR3 length: 20 amino acids. This clone was seen only once. The antigen is unknown. The data were produced by immunoSEQ multiplex PCR, yet TCRdb's version contains in-frame clones alone and is incomplete. Found here are more than 85,000 clones, roughly 92% of them singletons; the top ten hold approximately 0.064%. Study-level results: Investigators detected GvH clones in recipient marrow, with some emerging earlier in ileum or blood. With peak circulating GvH clone levels came an association with early post-transplant HvG declines. Clonal ratios of graft-versus-host to host-versus-graft in allografts were high for patients exhibiting graft-donor T cell macrochimerism.

The sequence was collected from a human donor who was the organ donor for an intestinal transplant. Sequencing used unstimulated CD8+ T cells sorted from spleen or lymph node cells, obtained before transplant. This chain connects TRBV21-1 to TRBJ2-5; the listed D gene, TRBD1, was not tested against the DNA. TRBV21-1 is tagged as a pseudogene. The chain's CDR3 is CASSKTHRGPPQPLQETQYF. CDR3 sequence (DNA): TGTGCCAGCAGCAAAACTCACAGGGGGCCCCCCCAGCCCCTACAAGAGACCCAGTACTTC.